Listed below are T cell receptor beta chains from one sample, sequenced in a study of T-cell memory formation after mild COVID-19. One entry per CDR3 protein, called by TCRdb with MiXCR from the 5' RACE reads. The table shows some 290,000 distinct CDR3 sequences, with around 15% occurring only once. The specimen was PBMCs or a T cell subset sorted from them (not recorded which). These receptor sequences come from a man between 18 and 35 years old who had mild COVID-19 (a few samples of this study predate the infection). Cell type and time point are not known. The CDR3 runs from the conserved cysteine through the conserved F or W. A D gene is named only where the DNA matches it firmly. Clone size, where shown, is once, few, many, or a class for clones that have expanded.

clone size: few; J gene: TRBJ1-5; V gene: TRBV20-1; D gene: .; CDR3 DNA: TGCAGTGCTAGAACGGACAGCAATCAGCCCCAGCATTTT; CDR3 protein: CSARTDSNQPQHF
clone size: .; J gene: TRBJ2-5; V gene: TRBV9; D gene: .; CDR3 DNA: TGTGCCAGCAGCGCCATCGCAGGGCATGGGGAGACCCAGTACTTC; CDR3 protein: CASSAIAGHGETQYF
clone size: many; J gene: TRBJ2-5; V gene: TRBV4-2; D gene: .; CDR3 DNA: TGTGCCAGCAGCCATAGGCGAGAGACCCAGTACTTC; CDR3 protein: CASSHRRETQYF
clone size: many; J gene: TRBJ2-1; V gene: TRBV7-9; D gene: TRBD2; CDR3 DNA: TGTGCCAGCAGCTTTAGCGGGGGCTCCTACAATGAGCAGTTCTTC; CDR3 protein: CASSFSGGSYNEQFF
clone size: .; J gene: TRBJ1-2; V gene: TRBV3-1; D gene: .; CDR3 DNA: TGTGCCAGCTGGGACACAAGAAACTATGGCTACACCTTC; CDR3 protein: CASWDTRNYGYTF
clone size: few; J gene: TRBJ1-5; V gene: TRBV28; D gene: .; CDR3 DNA: TGTGCCAGCAGTGCCCTTGCCCCAGGGTCTTGGCGTAGTCAGCCCCAGCATTTT; CDR3 protein: CASSALAPGSWRSQPQHF
clone size: many; J gene: TRBJ1-1; V gene: TRBV12-3/TRBV12-4; D gene: .; CDR3 DNA: TGTGCCAGCAGTTTAAGTCGAGCGTGGCTCACAGGCTTGAACACTGAAGCTTTCTTT; CDR3 protein: CASSLSRAWLTGLNTEAFF
clone size: many; J gene: TRBJ1-2; V gene: TRBV18; D gene: .; CDR3 DNA: TGTGCCAGCTCACCCAACGGTGGGGCTGGCGGCTACACCTTC; CDR3 protein: CASSPNGGAGGYTF
clone size: .; J gene: TRBJ2-5; V gene: TRBV18; D gene: TRBD1; CDR3 DNA: TGTGCCAGCTCAGACAGGGGGACAGAGACCCAGTACTTC; CDR3 protein: CASSDRGTETQYF
clone size: few; J gene: TRBJ2-2; V gene: TRBV6-2/TRBV6-3; D gene: .; CDR3 DNA: TGTGCCAGCAGTTACTCGAGGGGGAGCACCGGGGAGCTGTTTTTT; CDR3 protein: CASSYSRGSTGELFF
clone size: many; J gene: TRBJ2-6; V gene: TRBV5-1; D gene: .; CDR3 DNA: TGCGCCAGCAGCTTGGAGGGGAGCTCTGGGGCCAACGTCCTGACTTTC; CDR3 protein: CASSLEGSSGANVLTF
clone size: .; J gene: TRBJ1-2; V gene: TRBV12-3/TRBV12-4; D gene: TRBD1; CDR3 DNA: TGTGCCAGCAGTTTACGAGGGACAGGGCTCTATGGCTACACCTTC; CDR3 protein: CASSLRGTGLYGYTF
clone size: few; J gene: TRBJ2-6; V gene: TRBV30; D gene: .; CDR3 DNA: TGTGCCTGGAGTGTACAGGCAGGGAAGGCTGGGGCCAACGTCCTGACTTTC; CDR3 protein: CAWSVQAGKAGANVLTF
clone size: .; J gene: TRBJ1-4; V gene: TRBV5-1; D gene: .; CDR3 DNA: TGCGCCAGCAGCTTGTACGGTGCTTTAGGTAATGAAAAACTGTTTTTT; CDR3 protein: CASSLYGALGNEKLFF
clone size: .; J gene: TRBJ2-1; V gene: TRBV12-3/TRBV12-4; D gene: .; CDR3 DNA: TGTGCCAGCATAGGGGGTCCAGGGCCATACAATGAGCAGTTCTTC; CDR3 protein: CASIGGPGPYNEQFF
clone size: .; J gene: TRBJ1-1; V gene: TRBV29-1; D gene: .; CDR3 DNA: TGCAGCGGGGGATCGGGGAACACTGAAGCTTTCTTT; CDR3 protein: CSGGSGNTEAFF
clone size: .; J gene: TRBJ1-1; V gene: TRBV19; D gene: .; CDR3 DNA: TGTGCCAGTAAGGAGAACACTGAAGCTTTCTTT; CDR3 protein: CASKENTEAFF
clone size: .; J gene: TRBJ1-4; V gene: TRBV4-1; D gene: .; CDR3 DNA: TGCGCCAGCAGGGAGGACGCAGCACGAAAACTGTTTTTT; CDR3 protein: CASREDAARKLFF
clone size: few; J gene: TRBJ2-5; V gene: TRBV7-2; D gene: .; CDR3 DNA: TGTGCCAGCAGCATACAGCGCGGGACCCAGTACTTC; CDR3 protein: CASSIQRGTQYF
clone size: many; J gene: TRBJ2-5; V gene: TRBV11-2; D gene: TRBD1; CDR3 DNA: TGTGCCAGCAGCTTCCGGGACAGTGAAGAGACCCAGTACTTC; CDR3 protein: CASSFRDSEETQYF
clone size: few; J gene: TRBJ1-1; V gene: TRBV4-1; D gene: .; CDR3 DNA: TGCGCCAGCAGCCAGGTGATGAACACTGAAGCTTTCTTT; CDR3 protein: CASSQVMNTEAFF
clone size: .; J gene: TRBJ2-1; V gene: TRBV11-1; D gene: .; CDR3 DNA: TGTGCCAGCAGCCCCGTAGTTGCTTACAATGAGCAGTTCTTC; CDR3 protein: CASSPVVAYNEQFF
clone size: .; J gene: TRBJ1-4; V gene: TRBV29-1; D gene: .; CDR3 DNA: TGCAGCGCCCAAACGCGGGACGGTGAAAAACTGTTTTTT; CDR3 protein: CSAQTRDGEKLFF
clone size: few; J gene: TRBJ2-7; V gene: TRBV6-5; D gene: .; CDR3 DNA: TGTGCCAGCAGTTACTCGAGTGACGACTACGAGCAGTACTTC; CDR3 protein: CASSYSSDDYEQYF
clone size: .; J gene: TRBJ2-1; V gene: TRBV6-2/TRBV6-3; D gene: TRBD1; CDR3 DNA: TGTGCCAGCAGTTACTCGACGGGGACAGGGGCCTACAATGAGCAGTTCTTC; CDR3 protein: CASSYSTGTGAYNEQFF
clone size: few; J gene: TRBJ1-1; V gene: TRBV5-1; D gene: .; CDR3 DNA: TGCGCCAGCAGCTTGACTCGGGACACTGAAGCTTTCTTT; CDR3 protein: CASSLTRDTEAFF
clone size: .; J gene: TRBJ2-7; V gene: TRBV4-3; D gene: TRBD2; CDR3 DNA: TGCGCCAGCAGGGAGAGGGAGGGCGGCGAGCAGTACTTC; CDR3 protein: CASREREGGEQYF
clone size: few; J gene: TRBJ2-3; V gene: TRBV4-3; D gene: TRBD1; CDR3 DNA: TGCGCCAGCAGCCAAGGGACAGGGCGGACAGATACGCAGTATTTT; CDR3 protein: CASSQGTGRTDTQYF
clone size: few; J gene: TRBJ2-1; V gene: TRBV29-1; D gene: TRBD2; CDR3 DNA: TGCAGCGGTGAAAGGCTAGCGGGGGTTGAGCAGTTCTTC; CDR3 protein: CSGERLAGVEQFF
clone size: .; J gene: TRBJ2-3; V gene: TRBV20-1; D gene: .; CDR3 DNA: TGCAGTGCTAAGGAGGGTCTCGGTACGCAGTATTTT; CDR3 protein: CSAKEGLGTQYF
clone size: many; J gene: TRBJ2-2; V gene: TRBV12-3/TRBV12-4; D gene: .; CDR3 DNA: TGTGCCAGCAGCGATCGGTACACCGGGGAGCTGTTTTTT; CDR3 protein: CASSDRYTGELFF
clone size: .; J gene: TRBJ2-2; V gene: TRBV5-1; D gene: .; CDR3 DNA: TGCGCCAGCAGCCGGGGGACAGCTACCGGGGAGCTGTTTTTT; CDR3 protein: CASSRGTATGELFF
clone size: few; J gene: TRBJ2-5; V gene: TRBV5-6; D gene: .; CDR3 DNA: TGTGCCAGCAGCTTGACCGGGAAAGAGACCCAGTACTTC; CDR3 protein: CASSLTGKETQYF
clone size: .; J gene: TRBJ2-4; V gene: TRBV7-9; D gene: .; CDR3 DNA: TGTGCCAGCAGCTTAGATCAGGAGGTAAACATTCAGTACTTC; CDR3 protein: CASSLDQEVNIQYF
clone size: .; J gene: TRBJ2-7; V gene: TRBV20-1; D gene: .; CDR3 DNA: TGCAGTGCTAGAGATAAATGGGGGAGCTCCTACGAGCAGTACTTC; CDR3 protein: CSARDKWGSSYEQYF
clone size: .; J gene: TRBJ2-5; V gene: TRBV27; D gene: .; CDR3 DNA: TGTGCCAGCAGTGCAATAACCGACAGGCTACAAGAGACCCAGTACTTC; CDR3 protein: CASSAITDRLQETQYF
clone size: many; J gene: TRBJ2-1; V gene: TRBV29-1; D gene: .; CDR3 DNA: TGCAGCGTGCCTAACGGCAGGGGTCTTCCGAGCTCCTACAATGAGCAGTTCTTC; CDR3 protein: CSVPNGRGLPSSYNEQFF
clone size: .; J gene: TRBJ2-2; V gene: TRBV29-1; D gene: TRBD1; CDR3 DNA: TGCAGCGTTGAATGGGACAGGGGCGGTGTGCTGTTTTTT; CDR3 protein: CSVEWDRGGVLFF
clone size: many; J gene: TRBJ2-1; V gene: TRBV4-1; D gene: .; CDR3 DNA: TGCGCCAGCAGCCAAGGAACTAGCTCCGATGAGCAGTTCTTC; CDR3 protein: CASSQGTSSDEQFF
clone size: .; J gene: TRBJ2-1; V gene: TRBV7-9; D gene: TRBD2; CDR3 DNA: TGTGCCAGCAGCCGGGTCGGGCTAGCGGGGACCAGGGATGAGCAGTTCTTC; CDR3 protein: CASSRVGLAGTRDEQFF
clone size: many; J gene: TRBJ2-6; V gene: TRBV20-1; D gene: .; CDR3 DNA: TGCAGTGCTAAGGGCACTGGGGCCAACGTCCTGACTTTC; CDR3 protein: CSAKGTGANVLTF
clone size: few; J gene: TRBJ2-7; V gene: TRBV5-1; D gene: .; CDR3 DNA: TGCGCCAGCAGCCTGGACAACTCCTACGAGCAGTACTTC; CDR3 protein: CASSLDNSYEQYF
clone size: .; J gene: TRBJ2-2; V gene: TRBV5-6; D gene: TRBD2; CDR3 DNA: TGTGCCAGCAGCCCCTTACGGGGGGACACCGGGGAGCTGTTTTTT; CDR3 protein: CASSPLRGDTGELFF
clone size: .; J gene: TRBJ2-7; V gene: TRBV6-2/TRBV6-3; D gene: TRBD2; CDR3 DNA: TGTGCCAGCGGGTTTTGGAGCGGGGGAACCTACGAGCAGTACTTC; CDR3 protein: CASGFWSGGTYEQYF
clone size: many; J gene: TRBJ2-7; V gene: TRBV4-1; D gene: TRBD2; CDR3 DNA: TGCGCCAGCAGCCGCGGGAGCATGACCTACGAGCAGTACTTC; CDR3 protein: CASSRGSMTYEQYF
clone size: .; J gene: TRBJ2-3; V gene: TRBV15; D gene: .; CDR3 DNA: TGTGCCACCAGCAGAGAGTCAAGGACAGATACGCAGTATTTT; CDR3 protein: CATSRESRTDTQYF
clone size: .; J gene: TRBJ2-5; V gene: TRBV6-5; D gene: .; CDR3 DNA: TGTGCCAGCAGCCCTCGGACGGGGCACGAAGAGACCCAGTACTTC; CDR3 protein: CASSPRTGHEETQYF
clone size: .; J gene: TRBJ1-5; V gene: TRBV28; D gene: TRBD1; CDR3 DNA: TGTGCCAGCAGCCTAGACAGGGCTTTTCAGCCCCAGCATTTT; CDR3 protein: CASSLDRAFQPQHF
clone size: few; J gene: TRBJ1-4; V gene: TRBV9; D gene: .; CDR3 DNA: TGTGCCAGCAGCGTAGGGGGGGATCTTGAAAAACTGTTTTTT; CDR3 protein: CASSVGGDLEKLFF
clone size: few; J gene: TRBJ2-7; V gene: TRBV4-3; D gene: .; CDR3 DNA: TGCGCCAGCAGCCGCGGAGCTGTTCCCTACGAGCAGTACTTC; CDR3 protein: CASSRGAVPYEQYF
clone size: .; J gene: TRBJ2-7; V gene: TRBV27; D gene: TRBD1; CDR3 DNA: TGTGCCAGCAGTCTCCGAGGACAGGGGGTAGTGTACGAGCAGTACTTC; CDR3 protein: CASSLRGQGVVYEQYF
clone size: many; J gene: TRBJ1-2; V gene: TRBV12-3/TRBV12-4; D gene: .; CDR3 DNA: TGTGCCAGCAGCTCCGACAGGAAACCCTCCTATGGCTACACCTTC; CDR3 protein: CASSSDRKPSYGYTF
clone size: .; J gene: TRBJ2-1; V gene: TRBV24-1; D gene: .; CDR3 DNA: TGTGCCACCAGTGATCCACGGGGTGCGAATGAGCAGTTCTTC; CDR3 protein: CATSDPRGANEQFF
clone size: few; J gene: TRBJ2-2; V gene: TRBV20-1; D gene: TRBD1; CDR3 DNA: TGCAGTGCTAGTTACCGGGACAGGGCCACCGGGGAGCTGTTTTTT; CDR3 protein: CSASYRDRATGELFF
clone size: .; J gene: TRBJ2-2; V gene: TRBV7-8; D gene: .; CDR3 DNA: TGTGCCAGCACCGCAAAGGGAACAAACACCGGGGAGCTGTTTTTT; CDR3 protein: CASTAKGTNTGELFF
clone size: .; J gene: TRBJ1-2; V gene: TRBV5-1; D gene: .; CDR3 DNA: TGCGCCAGCGGCAGGGAGGGAGCTAACTATGGCTACACCTTC; CDR3 protein: CASGREGANYGYTF